What follows are 22 T cell receptor beta chains derived from one specimen sequenced in a study of blood T cell repertoires in COVID-19. Measured with immunoSEQ multiplex PCR; TCRdb has only the in-frame clones, and not every one. The sample gives more than 200,000 clones, 70% to 90% of which show up once; about a tenth is in the top ten. The sample consisted of peripheral blood. The receptor source for this set is a woman in her forties or fifties with COVID-19, enrolled during active disease.

The chain uses TRBV2 and TRBJ1-1; D perhaps matches TRBD1 (6 bases). The CDR3 consists of 14 residues. V lost 0 bases, J lost 5 bases, and 10 bases lay in between. Germline V gene lookup returns CDR1 SNHLY and CDR2 FYNNEI. This chain's CDR3 is CASSEATGRTEAFF. In nucleotides, the CDR3 is TGTGCCAGCAGTGAAGCTACAGGGCGAACTGAAGCTTTCTTT.

The rearrangement uses TRBV4-2 and TRBJ2-3; D call uncertain. CDR3 length equals 15 residues. Germline loops: CDR1 LGHNA, CDR2 YNFKEQ. Deletions cut 0 bases from V and 1 base from J, with 8 bases between. In nucleotides, the CDR3 is TGTGCCAGCAGCCAAGAACCCTACCGCACAGATACGCAGTATTTT. As protein: CASSQEPYRTDTQYF.

The V call is TRBV4-1, the J call TRBJ2-7; 12 nucleotides align to TRBD2. CDR3 size: 17 residues. J lost 2 bases, V lost 8 bases, and 13 bases had no gene match. Germline V gene data show CDR1 as MGHRA and CDR2 as YSYEKL. The CDR3 spells CASVTTSGGPRTYEQYV. CDR3 in DNA: TGCGCCAGCGTCACGACTAGCGGGGGCCCCAGAACCTACGAGCAGTACGTC.

This chain links TRBV11-2 with TRBJ2-1; possible D gene TRBD1, 6 bases. V was pared by 3 bases and J by 4 bases, with 13 bases between. CDR1 and CDR2 from the germline V gene are SGHAT and FQNNGV. The CDR3 extends over 15 amino acids. CDR3 loop: CASSFRTADYNEQFF. CDR3 nucleotides: TGTGCCAGCAGCTTCCGGACAGCCGATTACAATGAGCAGTTCTTC.

V gene TRBV14 combines with J gene TRBJ1-5, with a tentative D call TRBD1 (6 bases). The germline CDR1 and CDR2 sequences are SGHDN and FVKESK. V was cut by 1 base and J by 9 bases, with 10 bases left in between. This CDR3 is 13 amino acids long. The CDR3 here is CASSQVRGGPQHF. CDR3 in DNA: TGTGCCAGCAGCCAAGTAAGGGGGGGGCCCCAGCATTTT.

The chain is built from TRBV24-1 and TRBJ2-1; weak D call: TRBD2 (7 bases). The CDR3 loop spans 14 amino acids. V lost 0 bases, J lost 8 bases, and 10 bases lay in between. Germline-derived CDR1 and CDR2 are KGHDR and SFDVKD. Here the CDR3 reads CATSDLKGGDEQFF. CDR3 nucleotides: TGTGCCACCAGTGATTTGAAAGGGGGGGATGAGCAGTTCTTC.

This chain connects TRBV5-6 to TRBJ2-7; 11 bases are shared with TRBD2. This CDR3 spans 14 amino acids. The V gene end was trimmed by 4 bases and the J gene end by 3 bases; junction bases not matched to a gene: 3. In germline, CDR1 is SGHDT, CDR2 YYEEEE. CDR3 sequence: CASSPSGGNYEQYV. In nucleotides, the CDR3 is TGTGCCAGCAGCCCTAGCGGGGGGAACTACGAGCAGTACGTC.

The V gene is TRBV7-8, the J gene TRBJ1-3; D is unclear. V was trimmed by 5 bases and J by 3 bases, leaving 8 bases between them. The germline CDR1 and CDR2 sequences are SGHVS and FQNEAQ. CDR3 length equals 13 residues. The CDR3 region is CASSPGGGNTIYF. The CDR3 DNA is TGTGCCAGCAGCCCGGGAGGTGGAAACACCATATATTTT.

This chain links TRBV11-3 with TRBJ2-1; TRBD1 matches at 10 bases. Germline V gives CDR1 SGHNT, CDR2 YENEEA. After removal of 3 bases from V and 10 bases from J, the junction contained 6 bases not matched to a gene. The CDR3 consists of 14 residues. The CDR3 sequence: CASSLGQGLREQFF. CDR3 in DNA: TGTGCCAGCAGCTTGGGACAGGGGTTAAGGGAGCAGTTCTTC. Based on the CDR3 plus reference TRBV11-3 and TRBJ2-1, the full variable domain is EAGVVQSPRYKIIEKKQPVAFWCNPISGHNTLYWYLQNLGQGPELLIRYENEEAVDDSQLPKDRFSAERLKGVDSTLKIQPAELGDSAVYLCASSLGQGLREQFFGPGTRLTVL.

The rearrangement joins TRBV6-5 to TRBJ1-6; D ambiguous. This CDR3 contains 13 residues. Per germline, CDR1 MNHEY and CDR2 SVGAGI. V gave up 6 bases and J gave up 7 bases, with 10 bases separating them. The CDR3 here is CASREQRNSPLHF. CDR3 nucleotide sequence: TGTGCCAGCAGGGAGCAGAGGAATTCACCCCTCCACTTT.

The chain employs TRBV19 and TRBJ2-4; TRBD1 agrees at 7 bases. The V gene's germline CDR1 is LNHDA and CDR2 SQIVND (reference sequence). The V segment lost 4 bases and the J segment 1 base; nucleotides outside the gene matches: 7. The CDR3 runs to 16 residues. This chain's CDR3 is CASSKGADVAKNIQYF. In DNA, the CDR3 is TGTGCCAGTAGTAAGGGGGCCGATGTTGCCAAAAACATTCAGTACTTC.

The chain is built from TRBV10-3 and TRBJ1-1; no firm D call. CDR1 is ENHRY, CDR2 SYGVKD, per germline. Trimming shortened V by 2 bases and J by 0 bases, and 7 bases separated the two germline ends. This CDR3 spans 14 amino acids. This chain's CDR3 is CAISEEGVNTEAFF. The CDR3 nucleotides read TGTGCCATCAGTGAGGAGGGAGTGAACACTGAAGCTTTCTTT.

The chain links TRBV25-1 to TRBJ1-1, with D maybe TRBD1 (5 bases). V lost 9 bases to trimming and J lost 1 base, with 15 bases between them. The V gene's germline CDR1 is MGHDK and CDR2 SYGVNS. The CDR3 has 14 residues. CDR3 amino acids: CASWNRSANTEAFF. In nucleotides, the CDR3 is TGTGCCAGTTGGAACAGGTCGGCGAACACTGAAGCTTTCTTT.

The chain joins TRBV7-9 to TRBJ1-1; tentative D call: TRBD1 (5 bases). Deletions cut 6 bases from V and 11 bases from J, with 13 bases between. Germline V gene lookup returns CDR1 SEHNR and CDR2 FQNEAQ (reference sequence). The CDR3 has 11 residues. Here the CDR3 reads CASRAGRKAFF. The CDR3 DNA reads as TGTGCCAGCAGGGCAGGGAGGAAGGCTTTCTTT.

The chain employs TRBV10-3 and TRBJ2-7, with TRBD1 matching over 7 bases. CDR1 is ENHRY, CDR2 SYGVKD, per germline. The CDR3 is 16 amino acids. The junction had 16 bases not matched to a gene; V was cut back by 10 bases and J by 1 base. This CDR3 reads CATTPVMGQLSYEQYF. The CDR3 DNA sequence: TGTGCCACTACGCCCGTGATGGGACAGTTGTCCTACGAGCAGTACTTC.

The chain carries TRBV11-2 and TRBJ1-3; D not certain. This CDR3 is built from 14 residues. V lost 2 bases and J 0 bases, leaving 5 bases between the germline ends. Germline V gene data show CDR1 as SGHAT and CDR2 as FQNNGV. Written as DNA, the CDR3 is TGTGCCAGCAGCTTAACTCCCTCTGGAAACACCATATATTTT. Translation: CASSLTPSGNTIYF.

This sequence joins TRBV30 and TRBJ2-1, with D maybe TRBD1 (6 bases). The CDR3 is made up of 14 amino acids. Trimming removed 4 bases from V and 6 bases from J, with 16 bases in between. Germline-derived CDR1 and CDR2 are GTSNPN and SVGIG (reference sequence). The chain's CDR3 is CAWTTGKLGNEQFF. The CDR3 nucleotides are TGTGCCTGGACGACAGGCAAACTCGGCAATGAGCAGTTCTTC.

The chain combines TRBV27 with TRBJ1-6; TRBD1 might be the D (6 bases). From germline, CDR1 is MNHEY and CDR2 SMNVEV (reference sequence). Trimming removed 1 base from V and 0 bases from J, with 10 bases in between. This CDR3 is built from 17 residues. CDR3 sequence: CASSLLTGLSYNSPLHF. Here the CDR3 DNA reads TGTGCCAGCAGTTTATTGACAGGCCTCTCCTATAATTCACCCCTCCACTTT.

The chain couples TRBV18 to TRBJ1-5, with unresolved D. This CDR3 spans 13 amino acids. The V gene's germline CDR1 is KGHSH and CDR2 LQKENI. Deletions cut 5 bases from V and 4 bases from J, with 9 bases between. CDR3 nucleotides: TGTGCCAGCTCAGAAGCGCTAAATCAGCCCCAGCATTTT. Residues: CASSEALNQPQHF. Variable domain in full (rest from reference TRBV18 and TRBJ1-5): NAGVMQNPRHLVRRRGQEARLRCSPMKGHSHVYWYRQLPEEGLKFMVYLQKENIIDESGMPKERFSAEFPKEGPSILRIQQVVRGDSAAYFCASSEALNQPQHFGDGTRLSIL.

This clone was recorded only once. The rearrangement uses TRBV15 and TRBJ2-7; 7 bases align to TRBD1. Germline V gives CDR1 LNHNV, CDR2 YYDKDF (reference sequence). Trimming took 5 bases from V and 5 from J; bases not matched to a gene: 3. This CDR3 contains 12 residues. The CDR3 DNA follows: TGTGCCACCAGCCCAGGGGGAAACGAGCAGTACTTC. Its translation is CATSPGGNEQYF.

The V and J genes are TRBV10-2 and TRBJ2-5, with a weak D call TRBD1 (6 bases). The V and J ends lost 5 bases and 2 bases respectively, with 18 bases between them. Germline CDR1 is WSHSY and CDR2 is SAAADI. This CDR3 spans 16 amino acids. DNA for the CDR3: TGCGCCAGCAGTAGTCTCACAGGGATTGGACAAGAGACCCAGTACTTC. Translating gives CASSSLTGIGQETQYF.

This clone has only one observation. The chain joins TRBV5-1 to TRBJ2-4, with a possible D match to TRBD1 (6 bases). The CDR3 sequence is 16 residues long. Per germline, CDR1 SGHRS and CDR2 YFSETQ. V lost 0 bases and J lost 6, with 16 bases in between. The CDR3 loop reads CASSLVQGSVRNIQYF. CDR3 bases: TGCGCCAGCAGCTTGGTGCAGGGGTCCGTAAGAAACATTCAGTACTTC.